The sequence of this TCR beta chain was determined in a study of blood T cells in healthy people across ages. For this clonotype: The antigen remains undetermined.

The germline V gene encodes CDR1 DFQATT and CDR2 SNEGSKA (reference sequence). CDR3 size: 11 residues. Through a sample-barcoded 5' primer and a J-beta primer mix, a second PCR was run for roughly 7 to 11 cycles. A single record per CDR3 protein comes from TCRdb applying MiXCR to the 5' RACE reads. The repertoire has about 1.4 million distinct CDR3 sequences, 45% to 70% of them found once; the top ten carry approximately 7%. The study's findings and limits: Versus aged donors, long-lived donors had higher diversity and more naive CD4+ cells.

The chain combines TRBV20-1 with TRBJ2-5; 10 positions agree with TRBD2. The J call is uncertain, as TRBJ2-7 better fits the DNA end. Material: blood. The clonotype originates from a man between 18 and 29 years old in good health. CDR3 residues: CSGTSGYEQYF. CDR3 in DNA: TGCAGTGGGACTAGCGGATACGAGCAGTACTTC.